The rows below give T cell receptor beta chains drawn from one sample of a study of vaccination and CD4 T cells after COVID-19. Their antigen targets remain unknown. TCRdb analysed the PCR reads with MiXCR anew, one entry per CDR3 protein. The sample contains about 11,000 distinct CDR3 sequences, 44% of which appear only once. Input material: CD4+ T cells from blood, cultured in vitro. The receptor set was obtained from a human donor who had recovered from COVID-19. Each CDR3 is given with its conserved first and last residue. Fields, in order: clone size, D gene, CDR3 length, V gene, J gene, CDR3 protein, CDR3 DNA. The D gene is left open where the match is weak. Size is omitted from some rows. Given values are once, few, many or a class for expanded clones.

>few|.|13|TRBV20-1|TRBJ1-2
CSARAGTHYGYTF
TGCAGTGCTAGAGCCGGGACCCACTATGGCTACACCTTC
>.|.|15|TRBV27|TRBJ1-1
CASRRRTVMNTEAFF
TGTGCCAGCAGAAGGAGGACAGTGATGAACACTGAAGCTTTCTTT
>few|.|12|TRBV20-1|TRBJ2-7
CSARDGGYEQYF
TGCAGTGCTAGAGATGGGGGCTACGAGCAGTACTTC
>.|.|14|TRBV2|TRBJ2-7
CASNLRLGAYEQYF
TGTGCCAGCAACCTGAGGTTAGGGGCATACGAGCAGTACTTC
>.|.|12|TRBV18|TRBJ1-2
CASSQGGYGYTF
TGTGCCAGCTCACAAGGAGGGTATGGCTACACCTTC
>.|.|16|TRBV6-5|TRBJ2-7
CASSSVEIRSSYEQYF
TGTGCCAGCAGTTCCGTCGAAATCCGAAGCTCCTACGAGCAGTACTTC
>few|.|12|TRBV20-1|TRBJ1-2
CSAGQLNYGYTF
TGCAGTGCCGGACAGCTAAACTATGGCTACACCTTC
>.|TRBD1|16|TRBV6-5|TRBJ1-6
CASSFDRGQRNSPLHF
TGTGCCAGCAGTTTCGACAGGGGGCAACGAAATTCACCCCTCCACTTT
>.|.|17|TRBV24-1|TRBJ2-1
CATSDGGHRRSYNEQFF
TGTGCCACCAGTGATGGGGGGCATCGGCGGAGCTACAATGAGCAGTTCTTC
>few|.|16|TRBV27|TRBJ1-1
CASSSEVGRGNTEAFF
TGTGCCAGCAGTTCCGAAGTAGGCAGGGGTAACACTGAAGCTTTCTTT
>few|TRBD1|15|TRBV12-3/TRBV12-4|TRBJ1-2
CASSLGRGQGYGYTF
TGTGCCAGCAGTTTAGGCAGGGGGCAGGGCTATGGCTACACCTTC
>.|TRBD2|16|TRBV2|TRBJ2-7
CASRVGLAGAAYEQYF
TGTGCCAGCAGGGTGGGACTAGCGGGAGCCGCCTACGAGCAGTACTTC
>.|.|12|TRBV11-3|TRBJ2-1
CASSLTAGEQFF
TGTGCCAGCAGCTTAACGGCGGGAGAGCAGTTCTTC
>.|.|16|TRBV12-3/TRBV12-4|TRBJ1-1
CASSKGGSPSYTEAFF
TGTGCCAGCAGCAAGGGGGGGTCTCCCAGCTACACTGAAGCTTTCTTT
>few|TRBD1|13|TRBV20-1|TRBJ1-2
CSASGTGSNGYTF
TGCAGTGCTTCCGGGACAGGGTCGAATGGCTACACCTTC